These T cell receptor beta chains were read from a single sample in a study of T cells after yellow fever vaccination. TCRdb processed the 5' RACE reads anew with MiXCR; each CDR3 protein has one entry. Seen here are around 150,000 distinct CDR3 sequences, about 7% observed once, and the top ten hold roughly 2.5%. The sequencing here drew on CD4+ T cells sorted from PBMCs, taken about 5 days after the first yellow fever vaccination. The receptors were gathered from a man younger than 35 who received the YFV17D yellow fever vaccine. The CDR3 runs from the conserved cysteine through the conserved F or W. D genes are given only for firm matches.

CDR3 protein: CASTLVSGREQYF; CDR3 length: 13; V gene: TRBV5-1; D gene: -; J gene: TRBJ2-7
CDR3 protein: CASSLIQGKLFF; CDR3 length: 12; V gene: TRBV3-1; D gene: TRBD1; J gene: TRBJ1-4
CDR3 protein: CASSPSPGNEQFF; CDR3 length: 13; V gene: TRBV7-2; D gene: -; J gene: TRBJ2-1
CDR3 protein: CSASKTLVIKEQFF; CDR3 length: 14; V gene: TRBV20-1; D gene: -; J gene: TRBJ2-1
CDR3 protein: CASSYSIRVWQGTWNTEAFF; CDR3 length: 20; V gene: TRBV6-2/TRBV6-3; D gene: -; J gene: TRBJ1-1
CDR3 protein: CASTLSPGPQRDSPLHF; CDR3 length: 17; V gene: TRBV5-1; D gene: -; J gene: TRBJ1-6
CDR3 protein: CASSLVLDQETQYF; CDR3 length: 14; V gene: TRBV7-2; D gene: -; J gene: TRBJ2-5
CDR3 protein: CASSSGNSGGSTQYF; CDR3 length: 15; V gene: TRBV5-1; D gene: TRBD2; J gene: TRBJ2-3
CDR3 protein: CASRRRHTEAFF; CDR3 length: 12; V gene: TRBV6-1; D gene: -; J gene: TRBJ1-1
CDR3 protein: CASSGGGSLNEQFF; CDR3 length: 14; V gene: TRBV7-9; D gene: TRBD2; J gene: TRBJ2-1
CDR3 protein: CASSPLPTSGGTDTQYF; CDR3 length: 17; V gene: TRBV18; D gene: TRBD2; J gene: TRBJ2-3
CDR3 protein: CASSPRDRGHLDADTQYF; CDR3 length: 18; V gene: TRBV3-1; D gene: TRBD1; J gene: TRBJ2-3
CDR3 protein: CASSQDPRGSYGYTF; CDR3 length: 15; V gene: TRBV4-1; D gene: -; J gene: TRBJ1-2
CDR3 protein: CASSDRDRGLSGANVLTF; CDR3 length: 18; V gene: TRBV7-3; D gene: TRBD1; J gene: TRBJ2-6
CDR3 protein: CASSLDSSSSYNEQFF; CDR3 length: 16; V gene: TRBV7-2; D gene: -; J gene: TRBJ2-1
CDR3 protein: CASSLFVGLAANTGELFF; CDR3 length: 18; V gene: TRBV7-8; D gene: -; J gene: TRBJ2-2
CDR3 protein: CASSEVPIQETQYF; CDR3 length: 14; V gene: TRBV6-1; D gene: -; J gene: TRBJ2-5
CDR3 protein: CASSSRQGTETQYF; CDR3 length: 14; V gene: TRBV28; D gene: TRBD1; J gene: TRBJ2-5
CDR3 protein: CATSERRDQETQYF; CDR3 length: 14; V gene: TRBV24-1; D gene: -; J gene: TRBJ2-5
CDR3 protein: CASSSGGGSGANVLTF; CDR3 length: 16; V gene: TRBV28; D gene: TRBD2; J gene: TRBJ2-6
CDR3 protein: CSATAGMGQGADTQYF; CDR3 length: 16; V gene: TRBV20-1; D gene: TRBD1; J gene: TRBJ2-3
CDR3 protein: CASSQQTSYLYEQYF; CDR3 length: 15; V gene: TRBV4-3; D gene: -; J gene: TRBJ2-7